This T cell receptor beta chain is from a study of cytomegalovirus exposure and HLA in healthy donors (dated by TCRdb to about 2017). In terms of the full investigation: According to an earlier analysis of 587 of the donors, some 180 million T cells yielded some 120 million unique TCR beta sequences and approximately 300 Gb of sequence data. To study patterns of TCR occurrence, a later analysis re-analyzed previously published TCR beta repertoires from 666 donors and added high-resolution HLA genotyping. The genetic ancestry cluster associated with self-reported Caucasian donors included about 84% of the 398 genotyped donors. Class I and class II HLA loci were covered by the typing at four-digit resolution. All discovery cohort repertoires had been generated on a single sequencing platform. The study used immunosequencing to profile the T cell repertoires of 666 subjects and linked those repertoires to cytomegalovirus serostatus. High-throughput TCR immunosequencing, statistical association of individual TCRs with disease status, and machine learning were combined to predict cytomegalovirus infection status. Besides the first cohort of roughly 700 subjects, a separate validation cohort made up of 90 to 150 different subjects was used. In a later genetic analysis, genome-wide SNP genotypes for about 55% of the 666 donors were used, and that subset was treated as a discovery cohort. Typing coverage varied by locus: roughly 629-640 donors for A, B, C, DRB1 and DQB1; roughly 500 for DQA1; about 590 for DPA1; fewer than 480 for DPB1. Approximately 300 gigabases of sequencing data and some 85 million unique TCR sequences were included in an early release covering around 650 HLA-typed donors. Alongside the repertoire data, information on donor age, sex, ethnicity and CMV serostatus was compiled. Rather than drawing on any new phenotypic data, the later analysis identified candidate immune exposures from TCR beta sequences and the way those sequences occurred across donors. A handful of DR-DQ haplotypes were handled as single units for association and clustering because linkage in the cohort was strong. Across approximately 420 genotyped donors of the cohort, an average of approximately 200,000 unique TCR beta nucleotide sequences per donor were sequenced, and roughly 17% of those sequences were non-productive. The study was designed to test whether signatures of past pathogen exposure could be identified by cataloging public T cell receptors. To decide whether each TCR beta V gene segment behaved as functional or pseudogenic, an earlier analysis of several hundred of the donors relied on high-throughput TCR beta sequencing.

In the case of this clone: This receptor's antigen is unknown. Per-nucleotide qualities are absent, and no much larger clonotype sits a single base away.

General study outcomes and caveats: In a later analysis, several top co-occurrence clusters were reported to appear linked to parvovirus B19, influenza, CMV and Epstein-Barr virus. CMV serostatus was the only immune exposure information available for the cohort. The study gave a list of 150 to 200 TCR beta chains associated with cytomegalovirus. The classifier was reported to diagnose cytomegalovirus status with high specificity and sensitivity in both the original and validation cohorts. Linkage disequilibrium might explain the correlated functional status among segregating V segments, but an unknown experimental factor could not be excluded. Strong co-occurrence of HLA alleles, especially DR and DQ, made assigning TCR associations to individual alleles difficult. The cohort was sequenced for TCR beta chains only, and without alpha or paired-chain data the features that could be detected were limited. In a later analysis, HLA-associated TCR beta chains showed more clonal expansion and lower generation probabilities than non-associated chains that were equally common. Roughly uniform sequencing depth across donors was assumed in presence/absence analyses, although this assumption may not hold. Across donors, most TCR sequences were observed very rarely, whereas some public TCRs were present in many individuals. A later analysis found that TCR association rates varied across HLA loci, with DRB1 alleles showing the most associated TCRs and HLA-C alleles the fewest. A cluster of highly shared sequence variants was judged likely to be a technical artifact of the sequencing pipeline. HLA typing was unavailable for some donors at each locus, so association tests used only the typed subset. In vitro tests confirmed that a few of the cytomegalovirus-associated TCR beta chains recognize cytomegalovirus antigens. A further reported finding was that TCR beta sequences accurately predicted the HLA-A and HLA-B alleles for most subjects in the first cohort. Because counts were too low, some 16 rarely observed V segments, including chromosome 9 orphons, were excluded from the earlier analysis of about 500 of the donors. Some IMGT-functional V segments, including TRBV6-2 and TRBV6-3, could not be told apart with the 87-base-pair reads, so those segments were excluded. It was suggested by the authors that the approach could potentially be generalized to other disease states and immunological phenotypes. Specific HLA alleles were associated with 15,000 to 20,000 TCR beta sequences at a false discovery rate of 0.05 in a later analysis. In a later genetic analysis, fewer N-insertions in productive TCRs were reported among donors in an Asian-associated ancestry cluster than the roughly 700-donor mean. According to a later analysis, most CMV-associated TCR beta chains appeared to be HLA-restricted, and the HLA associations seemed to be driven largely by CMV exposure. Broadly in line with IMGT annotations, most TCR beta V segments showed up in productive rearrangements about 90% or about 30% of the time in an earlier analysis of several hundred of the donors. A later genetic analysis associated a missense DCLRE1C variant with V-gene and J-gene trimming of TCR beta chains, and an independent cohort replicated the association.

In total, roughly 710 healthy bone marrow donors made up the cohort. All cohort members were sampled while nominally healthy, although unrecorded immune exposures were likely present. The donor tested CMV seronegative, placing the donor among the 300 to 450 seronegative members of the cohort. Each donor provided a peripheral blood sample, and peripheral blood mononuclear cells were used for TCR beta sequencing. Genomic DNA was extracted from the blood cell samples with the Qiagen DNeasy Blood Extraction Kit. CDR1 is given as SGHAT and CDR2 as FQNNGV, both from the germline V gene. Between the V and J ends, shortened by 0 bases and 8 bases respectively, the junction contains 10 bases. Measured from the cysteine to the phenylalanine, the CDR3 is 13 residues long. Solely the CDR3 DNA is kept, with 39 bases framed from the first base. Libraries were built with the immunoSEQ multiplex PCR assay. For the multiplex PCR, a mixture combining 60 forward primers for TCR Vbeta segments and 13 reverse primers for TCR Jbeta segments was used. The CDR3 region of rearranged TCR beta genes was amplified from genomic DNA with a multiplex PCR assay. The Illumina HiSeq System was used to sequence the amplified TCR beta libraries as 87-base-pair reads. Concerning the study's data processing: A later analysis counted tens of millions of unique TCR beta chains across the 550 to 800 repertoires, and some 11 million of these chains were shared by at least two donors. Raw reads were error-corrected and collapsed into unique sequences with a nearest-neighbor algorithm that merged closely related sequences to remove PCR and sequencing errors. To assign V, D and J gene segments, CDR3 sequences were aligned to IMGT reference sequences. For a sequence to be retained, a match of at least six nucleotides to both a V gene segment and a J gene segment was required. A rearrangement counted as productive if the CDR3 had no stop codons and remained in frame with V and J, and every other rearrangement counted as non-productive. Following IMGT convention, CDR3 was defined as the stretch from the second conserved V-encoded cysteine to the conserved J-encoded phenylalanine. The earlier analysis of a few hundred of the donors excluded sequences that lacked an unambiguous match to a single V gene segment. In an earlier analysis of a few hundred of the donors, V segments were called functional above 56.7% productive rearrangements and were called segregating when the between-donor standard deviation exceeded 5%. To diagnose cytomegalovirus status from the catalog of TCR beta chain sequences, a statistical classification framework was built. V and J gene assignment, in a later analysis, came from comparing TCR nucleotide sequences with IMGT/GENE-DB human TR gene sequences. Using the TCRdist pipeline, a later analysis assigned CDR3 sequences along with most-parsimonious VDJ recombination scenarios. A later analysis defined each TCR beta chain by its CDR3 amino acid sequence plus V-gene family, and excluded reads lacking a unique V-gene family. To address suspected cross-contamination and a sequencing artifact, a later analysis removed approximately 590 highly shared, low-generation-probability nucleotide sequences. A later analysis calculated a clonal expansion index for each public chain from normalized within-repertoire ranks of inferred template counts. In a later analysis, generation probabilities were computed using a VDJ recombination model fitted to out-of-frame rearrangements, and the results were checked against IGoR. A later analysis scored TCR-TCR, TCR-HLA and TCR-CMV co-occurrence with hypergeometric tests, applying a repertoire-size bias correction to TCR pairs. False discovery rates were estimated in a later analysis by permuting HLA or CMV assignments 20 times. In a later analysis, co-occurring TCRs were grouped using DBSCAN, with TCRdist sequence similarity added in when clustering inside HLA-allele-positive subsets. Repertoires with fewer than 30,000 or more than 120,000 public chains were left out of co-occurrence clustering, as were about five repertoires with anomalous nucleotide sharing. The immuneACCESS repertoire file appears here via TCRdb, limited to in-frame rearrangements. These files lack a portion of the clones; in checked studies, under half of the deficit traces to unresolved V genes, and the cause of the others is not known. V, J and clone size reflect that table, while D and trimming were determined from the DNA. Counted in this sample were roughly 150,000 clones; around 79% of them appeared once. Approximately 2.3% of the sample is taken by the ten largest.

The sequence derives from a female donor in good health and CMV-seronegative. The chain is assembled from TRBV11-2 and TRBJ1-2; the D gene is not confidently resolved. The sequenced sample was PBMCs. Read as DNA, the sequence is TGTGCCAGCAGCTTAGATCTAACGGGGGGCTACACCTTC. Translated, this is CASSLDLTGGYTF.